This TCR beta chain came from a study of blood T cells in healthy people across ages. In the study overall: Template switching captured about one barcoded beta molecule per two T cells. Study outcomes and limitations: More naive CD4+ cells and higher diversity were found in long-lived than in aged donors.

From germline, CDR1 is KGHDR and CDR2 SFDVKD. This CDR3 is 17 amino acids long. Trimming at V came to 4 bases and at J to 7 bases, leaving 12 bases not matched to a gene. The second PCR ran about 7 to 12 cycles with a sample-barcoded 5' primer and J-beta primers. Every cDNA molecule carried a tag from a template-switch adaptor bearing 12 random nucleotides. TCRdb recomputed calls from the 5' RACE reads with MiXCR, one row per CDR3 protein. The repertoire includes roughly 1,700,000 distinct CDR3 sequences, roughly 27% of them detected once, and roughly 8% sits in the top ten. To note about this clonotype: Its target is unknown.

This sequence originates from a woman aged 30 to 39 in good health. Material for sequencing was blood. The rearrangement joins TRBV24-1 to TRBJ2-1, with 10 bases fitting TRBD2. CDR3 nucleotide sequence: TGTGCCACCAGTGACCCGAGCGGGAGGGCCTCTGTGAATGAGCAGTTCTTC. This translates into CATSDPSGRASVNEQFF.